These 23 T cell receptor beta chains originate from one sample sequenced in a study of T-cell reconstitution after alpha-beta-depleted transplantation in children. As it was prepared, the TCRbeta library received unique molecular identifiers. A single record per CDR3 protein comes from TCRdb applying MiXCR to the PCR reads. This table has 180,000 or so distinct CDR3 sequences, 5% to 7.5% appearing once. This sample comprised PBMCs, obtained before TCRalphabeta/CD19-depleted stem cell transplant. These receptors were obtained from a girl younger than two with combined immunodeficiency, due to receive a stem cell transplant.

The sample holds many counts of this clonotype. The chain combines TRBV6-5 with TRBJ2-3, with 10 bases matching TRBD1. Trimming cost V 0 bases and J 12 bases; bases outside gene matches: 6. Per germline, CDR1 MNHEY and CDR2 SVGAGI. The CDR3 is 14 amino acids. CDR3: CASSYSRTGGSQYF. The CDR3 DNA follows: TGTGCCAGCAGTTACTCCAGGACAGGGGGTTCCCAGTATTTT.

At least ten counts were recorded for this clonotype. The chain couples TRBV28 to TRBJ2-5; the match to TRBD2 covers 9 bases. Losses at the gene ends were 1 base for V and 0 bases for J; bases not matched to a gene: 3. The germline V gene has CDR1 MDHEN and CDR2 SYDVKM. The CDR3 is 16 residues long. This chain's CDR3 is CASSLYSGSHQETQYF. As DNA, the CDR3 is TGTGCCAGCAGTTTATATAGCGGGAGTCACCAAGAGACCCAGTACTTC.

This clonotype was picked up many times. The V and J genes are TRBV25-1 and TRBJ1-6; 7 bases map to TRBD1. This CDR3 has 15 amino acids. In germline, CDR1 is MGHDK, CDR2 SYGVNS. The V and J ends lost 6 bases and 4 bases, in that order; junction bases with no gene match: 6. The CDR3 region is CASRGGGRYNSPLHF. The CDR3 nucleotides are TGTGCCAGCAGGGGAGGGGGCAGATATAATTCACCCCTCCACTTT. Full variable domain (outside the CDR3, taken from reference TRBV25-1 and TRBJ1-6): EADIYQTPRYLVIGTGKKITLECSQTMGHDKMYWYQQDPGMELHLIHYSYGVNSTEKGDLSSESTVSRIRTEHFPLTLESARPSHTSQYLCASRGGGRYNSPLHFGNGTRLTVT.

This clonotype was detected many times. The V and J genes are TRBV10-3 and TRBJ2-2, with 14 bases lining up with TRBD2. This CDR3 spans 18 amino acids. Germline lookup yields CDR1 ENHRY and CDR2 SYGVKD. V dropped 8 bases and J dropped 2; count of bases not matched to a gene: 10. The CDR3 spells CAIPGKGLAGGNTGELFF. As DNA, the CDR3 is TGTGCCATCCCAGGCAAAGGACTAGCGGGAGGAAACACCGGGGAGCTGTTTTTT.

This chain uses TRBV19 with TRBJ2-1; D perhaps matches TRBD2 (6 bases). The germline gives CDR1 LNHDA, CDR2 SQIVND (reference sequence). CDR3 length: 16 amino acids. The V end was cut by 3 bases, the J end by 6 bases, with 18 bases between. This chain's CDR3 is CASSMFTSPFFNEQFF. Here the CDR3 DNA reads TGTGCCAGTAGTATGTTCACTAGCCCATTCTTCAATGAGCAGTTCTTC.

This clonotype was recorded many times. The chain combines TRBV11-3 with TRBJ2-5; 12 bases agree with TRBD2. V was pared by 0 bases and J by 5 bases, with 7 bases of the junction left unmatched. This CDR3 has 17 residues. Germline CDR1 SGHNT, CDR2 YENEEA. The CDR3 DNA follows: TGTGCCAGCAGCTTAGATCAGGGACTAGCGGGTTCTGAGACCCAGTACTTC. Its translation is CASSLDQGLAGSETQYF.

This clonotype was recorded many times. The rearrangement uses TRBV7-9 and TRBJ1-3; D is undetermined. Germline CDR1 SEHNR, CDR2 FQNEAQ (reference sequence). Trimming took 3 bases from V and 0 from J, leaving 9 bases between them. The CDR3 runs 15 residues. CDR3 in DNA: TGTGCCAGCAGCTTCCCCCAAAGCTCTGGAAACACCATATATTTT. It yields the protein CASSFPQSSGNTIYF.

The table lists this clonotype with many counts. This chain joins TRBV27 and TRBJ2-1; the D gene is possibly TRBD1 (5 bases). The V end lost 5 bases, the J end lost 7 bases, and 15 bases lay between the germline ends. The germline gives CDR1 MNHEY, CDR2 SMNVEV (reference sequence). The CDR3 has 14 residues. CDR3 region: CASSPTYRRNEQFF. In nucleotides, the CDR3 is TGTGCCAGCAGTCCGACCTACAGGAGAAATGAGCAGTTCTTC.

The sample holds many counts of this clonotype. The J gene is TRBJ1-1, the V gene TRBV24-1, with D unclear. The CDR3 spans 13 residues. V lost 4 bases, J lost 5 bases, and 10 bases lay in between. Germline V CDR1 and CDR2: KGHDR, SFDVKD. Written as DNA, the CDR3 is TGTGCCACCAGTGACGGGGTGAGGACTGAAGCTTTCTTT. This encodes CATSDGVRTEAFF.

CDR3 loop: CASSQDSGLAGVSGGYEQFF. CDR3 in DNA: TGCGCCAGCAGCCAAGACTCTGGACTAGCGGGAGTAAGTGGGGGCTATGAGCAGTTCTTC. The J gene is TRBJ2-1, the V gene TRBV4-1; TRBD2 agrees at 13 bases. The length of the CDR3 is 20 residues. V was pared by 0 bases and J by 8 bases, with 16 bases of the junction left unmatched. Germline loops: CDR1 MGHRA, CDR2 YSYEKL.

In this sample, this clonotype turned up many times. The rearrangement joins TRBV18 to TRBJ2-7; TRBD1 or TRBD2 may be the D gene (5 bases each). The CDR3 consists of 12 residues. CDR1 is KGHSH and CDR2 is LQKENI in the germline V gene. Trimming left V 2 bases short and J 4 bases short, with 6 bases between. The CDR3 spells CASSPEGYEQYF. CDR3 DNA: TGTGCCAGCTCACCAGAGGGGTACGAGCAGTACTTC.

This clonotype was seen only a few times. V usage is TRBV7-9 and J usage is TRBJ2-7, with 8 bases lining up with TRBD1. The V segment lost 5 bases and the J segment 6 bases; nucleotides outside the gene matches: 15. This CDR3 has 16 residues. Germline V gene lookup returns CDR1 SEHNR and CDR2 FQNEAQ (reference sequence). The CDR3 region is CASSDKTPGQAFEQYF. The CDR3 region has the DNA TGTGCCAGCAGCGATAAGACTCCGGGACAGGCGTTCGAGCAGTACTTC.

Many counts were recorded for this clonotype. J is TRBJ2-3 and V is TRBV11-2; 11 bases are a match to TRBD2. CDR3 length equals 15 residues. The V gene's germline CDR1 is SGHAT and CDR2 FQNNGV. V trimming: 5 bases; J trimming: 6 bases; junction bases outside the gene matches: 7. The DNA for the CDR3 is TGTGCCAGCAGCGCTACTAGCGGGGGTGGGGATACGCAGTATTTT. Its protein product is CASSATSGGGDTQYF.

The CDR3 protein is CASSLGFRSDTQYF. The CDR3 DNA follows: TGTGCCAGCAGCTTAGGATTCAGATCAGATACGCAGTATTTT. The V call is TRBV7-2, the J call TRBJ2-3; D unclear. V lost 1 base to trimming and J lost 4 bases, with 9 bases between them. The length of the CDR3 is 14 residues. In germline, CDR1 is SGHTA, CDR2 FQGNSA.

The chain has TRBV4-3 and TRBJ2-7; 12 positions match TRBD2. The junction had 8 bases not matched to a gene; V was cut back by 2 bases and J by 0 bases. This CDR3 has 18 residues. From germline, CDR1 is LGHNA and CDR2 YSLEER. The DNA for the CDR3 is TGCGCCAGCAGCCAACACGGGACTAGCGGGTACAACTCCTACGAGCAGTACTTC. Translating gives CASSQHGTSGYNSYEQYF.

This clonotype was counted ten times or more. The chain recombines TRBV28 with TRBJ2-1, with a weak D call TRBD2 (5 bases). The CDR3 totals 15 residues. Germline V gives CDR1 MDHEN, CDR2 SYDVKM. Trimming shortened V by 3 bases and J by 0 bases, and 9 bases separated the two germline ends. For the CDR3, the DNA is TGTGCCAGCAGTTTGGACTTCCACTCCTACAATGAGCAGTTCTTC. The encoded protein is CASSLDFHSYNEQFF. The full variable domain, in which reference TRBV28 and TRBJ2-1 provide the parts outside the CDR3, is DVKVTQSSRYLVKRTGEKVFLECVQDMDHENMFWYRQDPGLGLRLIYFSYDVKMKEKGDIPEGYSVSREKKERFSLILESASTNQTSMYLCASSLDFHSYNEQFFGPGTRLTVL.

The chain recombines TRBV7-2 with TRBJ2-1, with 9 bases aligning to TRBD2. Germline-derived CDR1 and CDR2 are SGHTA and FQGNSA. Unmatched junction bases numbered 10, after V lost 1 base and J lost 9 bases. There are 16 residues in the CDR3. CDR3 protein: CASSLDLAGVWGEQFF. The CDR3 DNA is TGTGCCAGCAGCTTAGATTTAGCGGGAGTGTGGGGTGAGCAGTTCTTC.

Worth noting for this clonotype: This may arise from a read error, as a much more abundant clone is one base away. The chain combines TRBV5-1 with TRBJ2-7, with TRBD2 matching over 8 bases. The CDR3 has 17 residues. Germline loops: CDR1 SGHRS, CDR2 YFSETQ. Unmatched junction bases numbered 13, after V lost 0 bases and J lost 5 bases. The CDR3 DNA is TGCGCCAGCAGCTTGGTCGGGGGGGGGCGAGTTGACAACGAGCAGTACTTC. Its protein is CASSLVGGGRVDNEQYF.

This clonotype was counted a few times. The gene calls are TRBV7-2 and TRBJ2-1; 8 bases are a match to TRBD2. Germline values: CDR1 SGHTA, CDR2 FQGNSA. The CDR3 has 16 residues. The V gene end was trimmed by 5 bases and the J gene end by 6 bases; junction bases not matched to a gene: 12. The CDR3 nucleotides read TGTGCCAGCAGCCTTGGCGAGCGGGAGTGGGGCAATGAGCAGTTCTTC. Protein: CASSLGEREWGNEQFF.

The CDR3 DNA reads as TGCAGTGCTAGAGCGACCCAAACCCATCAGCCCCAGCATTTT. Translated, it gives CSARATQTHQPQHF. The rearrangement uses TRBV20-1 and TRBJ1-5; D gene ambiguous. In germline, CDR1 is DFQATT, CDR2 SNEGSKA (reference sequence). CDR3 length: 14 residues. The ends were cut back, 1 base at V and 5 bases at J, with 12 bases in the middle.

This clonotype has a count of ten or more. The chain employs TRBV6-4 and TRBJ2-1; D gene uncertain. The V and J ends lost 6 bases and 1 base respectively, with 7 bases between them. Germline assignment: CDR1 MRHNA and CDR2 SNTAGT. CDR3 size: 13 residues. In DNA, the CDR3 is TGTGCCAGCAGCCCCGAATCCTACAATGAGCAGTTCTTC. Translated, it gives CASSPESYNEQFF.

This clonotype occurred many times. The chain couples TRBV20-1 to TRBJ2-3, with TRBD2 identical over 10 bases. CDR1 and CDR2 (germline): DFQATT, SNEGSKA (reference sequence). The CDR3 is made up of 17 amino acids. V was pared by 5 bases and J by 0 bases, with 11 bases of the junction left unmatched. CDR3 sequence (DNA): TGCAGTGCTGACAGAGGTGTACTAGCGGGGAGCACAGATACGCAGTATTTT. This sequence encodes CSADRGVLAGSTDTQYF.

This clonotype came up many times. V and J are TRBV29-1 and TRBJ1-2; unclear D gene. This CDR3 has 11 amino acids. CDR1 and CDR2 from the germline V gene are SQVTM and ANQGSEA. Trimming stripped 3 bases from V and 5 bases from J, with 7 bases between. CDR3 sequence reads: CSVDGDYGYTF. The CDR3 region has the DNA TGCAGCGTTGACGGCGATTATGGCTACACCTTC.